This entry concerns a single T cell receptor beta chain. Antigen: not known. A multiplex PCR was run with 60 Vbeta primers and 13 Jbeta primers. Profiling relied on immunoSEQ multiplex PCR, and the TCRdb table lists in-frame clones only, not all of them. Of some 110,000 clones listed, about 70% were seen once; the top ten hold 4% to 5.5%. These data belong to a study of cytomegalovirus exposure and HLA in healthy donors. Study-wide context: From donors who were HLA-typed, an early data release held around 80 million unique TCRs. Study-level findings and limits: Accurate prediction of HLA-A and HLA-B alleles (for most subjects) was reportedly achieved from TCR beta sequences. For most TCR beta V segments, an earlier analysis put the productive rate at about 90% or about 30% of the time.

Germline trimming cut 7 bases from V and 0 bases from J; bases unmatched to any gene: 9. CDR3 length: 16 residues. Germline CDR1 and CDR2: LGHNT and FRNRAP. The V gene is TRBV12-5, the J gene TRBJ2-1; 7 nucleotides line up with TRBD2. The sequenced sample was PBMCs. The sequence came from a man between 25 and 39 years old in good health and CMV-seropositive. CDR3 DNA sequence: TGTGCTAGTGCCGTAAGCGGGGCTCCCTCCTACAATGAGCAGTTCTTC. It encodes CASAVSGAPSYNEQFF. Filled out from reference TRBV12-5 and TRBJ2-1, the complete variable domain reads DARVTQTPRHKVTEMGQEVTMRCQPILGHNTVFWYRQTMMQGLELLAYFRNRAPLDDSGMPKDRFSAEMPDATLATLKIQPSEPRDSAVYFCASAVSGAPSYNEQFFGPGTRLTVL.